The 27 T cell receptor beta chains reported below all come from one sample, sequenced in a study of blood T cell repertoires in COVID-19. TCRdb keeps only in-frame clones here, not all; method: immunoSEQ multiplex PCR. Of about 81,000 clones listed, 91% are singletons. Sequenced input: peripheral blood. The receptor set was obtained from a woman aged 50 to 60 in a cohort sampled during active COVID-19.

CDR3 nucleotide sequence: TGCGCCAGCAGCCGCGACAGGGGGGTCGACGAGCAGTACTTC. As protein: CASSRDRGVDEQYF. The V and J genes are TRBV5-1 and TRBJ2-7, with 9 bases lining up with TRBD1. Germline V lookup: CDR1 SGHRS, CDR2 YFSETQ. The CDR3 has 14 residues. Trimming took 4 bases from V and 5 from J; bases not matched to a gene: 7.

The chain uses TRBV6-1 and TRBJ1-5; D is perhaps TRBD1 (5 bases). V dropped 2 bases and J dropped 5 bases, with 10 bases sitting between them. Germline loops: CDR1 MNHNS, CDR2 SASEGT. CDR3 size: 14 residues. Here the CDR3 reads CASSETPGYQPQHF. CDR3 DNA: TGTGCCAGCAGTGAAACCCCAGGGTATCAGCCCCAGCATTTT.

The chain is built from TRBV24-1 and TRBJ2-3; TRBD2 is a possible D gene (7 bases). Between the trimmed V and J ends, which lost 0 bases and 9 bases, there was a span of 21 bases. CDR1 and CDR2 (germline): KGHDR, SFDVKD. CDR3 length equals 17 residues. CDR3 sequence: CATSDLGGASSFGTQYF. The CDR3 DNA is TGTGCCACCAGTGATTTGGGGGGGGCCTCTTCGTTCGGGACGCAGTATTTT.

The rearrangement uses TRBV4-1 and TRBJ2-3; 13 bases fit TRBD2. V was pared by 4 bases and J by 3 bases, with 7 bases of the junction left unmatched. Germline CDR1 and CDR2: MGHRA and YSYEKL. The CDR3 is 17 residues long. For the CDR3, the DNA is TGCGCCAGCAGCCCCCCCGGACTAGCGGGAGTGACAGATACGCAGTATTTT. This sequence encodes CASSPPGLAGVTDTQYF.

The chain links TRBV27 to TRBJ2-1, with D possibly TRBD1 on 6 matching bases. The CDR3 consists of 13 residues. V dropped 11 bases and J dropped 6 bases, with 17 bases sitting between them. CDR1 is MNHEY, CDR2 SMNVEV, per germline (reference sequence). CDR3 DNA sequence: TGTGCCCTCAAGGGGGAGCCGGGCAATGAGCAGTTCTTC. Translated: CALKGEPGNEQFF.

This CDR3 is CASSTGQGRYEKLFF. CDR3 coding DNA: TGTGCCAGTAGTACCGGACAGGGGCGGTATGAAAAACTGTTTTTT. The rearrangement joins TRBV19 to TRBJ1-4; 9 positions agree with TRBD1. This CDR3 is built from 15 residues. V was clipped by 4 bases and J by 6 bases; unmatched bases: 6. CDR1 and CDR2 (germline): LNHDA, SQIVND (reference sequence).

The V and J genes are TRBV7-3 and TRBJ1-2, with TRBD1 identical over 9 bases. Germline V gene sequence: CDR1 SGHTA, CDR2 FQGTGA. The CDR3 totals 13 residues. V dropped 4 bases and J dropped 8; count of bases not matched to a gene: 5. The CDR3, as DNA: TGTGCCAGCAGCTCCACAGGGGGCCGCGGCTACACCTTC. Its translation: CASSSTGGRGYTF.

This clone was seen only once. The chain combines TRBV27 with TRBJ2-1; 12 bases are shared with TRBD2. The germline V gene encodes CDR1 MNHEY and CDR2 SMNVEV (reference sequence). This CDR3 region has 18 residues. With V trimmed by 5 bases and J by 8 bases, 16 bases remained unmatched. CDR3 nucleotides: TGTGCCAGCAGTCTCTCCCAGGTGCTAGCGGGAGGGAGGGATGAGCAGTTCTTC. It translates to CASSLSQVLAGGRDEQFF.

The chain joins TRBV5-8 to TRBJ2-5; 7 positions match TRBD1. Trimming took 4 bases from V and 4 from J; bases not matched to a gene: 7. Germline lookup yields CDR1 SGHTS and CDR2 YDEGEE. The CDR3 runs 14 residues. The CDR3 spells CASSPTGLLETQYF. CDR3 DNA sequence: TGTGCCAGCAGCCCGACAGGGCTGCTAGAGACCCAGTACTTC.

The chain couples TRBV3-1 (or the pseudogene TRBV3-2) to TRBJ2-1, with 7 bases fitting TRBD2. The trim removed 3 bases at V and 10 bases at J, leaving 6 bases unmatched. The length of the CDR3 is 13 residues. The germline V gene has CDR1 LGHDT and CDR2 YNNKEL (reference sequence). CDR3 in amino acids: CASSQGGGEEQFF. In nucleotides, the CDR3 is TGTGCCAGCAGCCAGGGGGGAGGGGAAGAGCAGTTCTTC.

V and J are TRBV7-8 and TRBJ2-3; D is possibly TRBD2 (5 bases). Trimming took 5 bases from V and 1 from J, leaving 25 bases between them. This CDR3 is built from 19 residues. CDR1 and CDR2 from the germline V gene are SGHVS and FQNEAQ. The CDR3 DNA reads TGTGCCAGCAGCCCTGAGCCCGGACTCCAAAACTACGGCACAGATACGCAGTATTTT. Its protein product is CASSPEPGLQNYGTDTQYF.

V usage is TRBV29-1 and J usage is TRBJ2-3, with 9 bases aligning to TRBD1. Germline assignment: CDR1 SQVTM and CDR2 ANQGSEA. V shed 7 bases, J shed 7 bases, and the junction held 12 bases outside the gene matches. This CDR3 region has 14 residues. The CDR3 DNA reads TGCAGCGGTGAGACAGGGGGGATCCAGTATACGCAGTATTTT. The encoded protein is CSGETGGIQYTQYF.

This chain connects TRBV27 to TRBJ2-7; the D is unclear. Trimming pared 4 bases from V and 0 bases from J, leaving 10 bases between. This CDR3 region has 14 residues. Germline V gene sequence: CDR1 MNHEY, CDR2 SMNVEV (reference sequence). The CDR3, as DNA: TGTGCCAGCAGTTCGGAACTAAGCTCCTACGAGCAGTACTTC. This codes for CASSSELSSYEQYF.

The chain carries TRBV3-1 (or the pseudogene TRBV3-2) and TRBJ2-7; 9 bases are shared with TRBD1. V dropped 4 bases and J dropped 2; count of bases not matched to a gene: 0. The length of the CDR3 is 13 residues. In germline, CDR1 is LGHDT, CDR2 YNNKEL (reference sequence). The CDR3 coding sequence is TGTGCCAGCAGCCGGGACAGGGCCTACGAGCAGTACTTC. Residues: CASSRDRAYEQYF.

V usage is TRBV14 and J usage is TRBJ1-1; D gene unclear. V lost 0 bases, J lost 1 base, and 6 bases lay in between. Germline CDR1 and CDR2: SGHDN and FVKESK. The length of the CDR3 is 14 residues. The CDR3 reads CASSQEVANTEAFF. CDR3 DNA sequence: TGTGCCAGCAGCCAAGAAGTGGCGAACACTGAAGCTTTCTTT.

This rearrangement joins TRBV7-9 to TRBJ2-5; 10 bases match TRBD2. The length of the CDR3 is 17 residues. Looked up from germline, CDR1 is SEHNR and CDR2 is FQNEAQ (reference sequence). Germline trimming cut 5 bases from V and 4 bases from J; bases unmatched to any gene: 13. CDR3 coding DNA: TGTGCCAGCAGCCCGAACTCGCTAGCGGGAGTGGGAGAGACCCAGTACTTC. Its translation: CASSPNSLAGVGETQYF.

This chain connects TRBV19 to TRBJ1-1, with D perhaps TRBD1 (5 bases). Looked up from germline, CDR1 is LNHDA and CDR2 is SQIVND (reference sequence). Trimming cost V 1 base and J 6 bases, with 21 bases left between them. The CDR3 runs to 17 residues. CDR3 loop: CASSIAQSTDRSPEAFF. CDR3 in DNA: TGTGCCAGTAGTATAGCCCAATCCACTGACAGATCTCCTGAAGCTTTCTTT.

CDR3 nucleotides: TGTGCCAGCAGTTTACGACCAGACAGCGTCTCTGGCTACACCTTC. The encoded protein is CASSLRPDSVSGYTF. V is TRBV27 and J is TRBJ1-2, with D tentatively TRBD1 (5 bases). V shed 2 bases and J shed 7 bases, with 17 bases lying between them. This CDR3 region has 15 residues. The germline V gene has CDR1 MNHEY and CDR2 SMNVEV (reference sequence).

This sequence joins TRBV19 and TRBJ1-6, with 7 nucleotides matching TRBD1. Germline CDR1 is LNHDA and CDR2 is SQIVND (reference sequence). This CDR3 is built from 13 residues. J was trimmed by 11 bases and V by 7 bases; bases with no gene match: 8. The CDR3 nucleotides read TGTGCCAGTACGACAGGGTCAGGGGCACCCCTCCACTTT. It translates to CASTTGSGAPLHF.

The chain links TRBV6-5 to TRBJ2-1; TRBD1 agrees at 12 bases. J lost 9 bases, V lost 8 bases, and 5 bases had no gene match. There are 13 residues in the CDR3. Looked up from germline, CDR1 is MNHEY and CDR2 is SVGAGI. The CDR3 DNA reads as TGTGCCAGCTCGGGACAGGGGGCAAGTGAGCAGTTCTTC. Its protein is CASSGQGASEQFF.

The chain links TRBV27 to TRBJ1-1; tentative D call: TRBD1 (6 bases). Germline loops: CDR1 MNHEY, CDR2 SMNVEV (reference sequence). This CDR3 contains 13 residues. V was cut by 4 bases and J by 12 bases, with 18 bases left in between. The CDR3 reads CASSSREGVRTFF. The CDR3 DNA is TGTGCCAGCAGTTCCCGAGAGGGGGTGAGGACTTTCTTT.

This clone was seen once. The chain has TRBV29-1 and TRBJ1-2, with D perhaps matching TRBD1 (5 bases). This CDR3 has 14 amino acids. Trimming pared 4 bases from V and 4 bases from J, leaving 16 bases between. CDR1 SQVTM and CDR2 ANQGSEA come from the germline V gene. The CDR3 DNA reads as TGCAGCGTTGTAACCCAGGACATTGCCTATGGCTACACCTTC. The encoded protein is CSVVTQDIAYGYTF.

This CDR3 reads CASSLRRLSQAYEQYF. The DNA for the CDR3 is TGTGCCAGCAGCCTTAGACGCCTCTCCCAGGCATACGAGCAGTACTTC. The chain uses TRBV3-1 (or the pseudogene TRBV3-2) and TRBJ2-7; D is unclear. V lost 4 bases and J lost 4, with 20 bases in between. The CDR3 extends over 16 amino acids. CDR1 and CDR2 from the germline V gene are LGHDT and YNNKEL (reference sequence).

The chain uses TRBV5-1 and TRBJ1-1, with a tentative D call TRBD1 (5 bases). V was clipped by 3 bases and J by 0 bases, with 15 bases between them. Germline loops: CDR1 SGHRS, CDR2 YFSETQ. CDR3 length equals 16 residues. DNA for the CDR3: TGCGCCAGCAGCTCCGCGTCGGGGGGAATGAACACTGAAGCTTTCTTT. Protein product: CASSSASGGMNTEAFF. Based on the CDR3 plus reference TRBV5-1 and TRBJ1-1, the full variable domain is KAGVTQTPRYLIKTRGQQVTLSCSPISGHRSVSWYQQTPGQGLQFLFEYFSETQRNKGNFPGRFSGRQFSNSRSEMNVSTLELGDSALYLCASSSASGGMNTEAFFGQGTRLTVV.

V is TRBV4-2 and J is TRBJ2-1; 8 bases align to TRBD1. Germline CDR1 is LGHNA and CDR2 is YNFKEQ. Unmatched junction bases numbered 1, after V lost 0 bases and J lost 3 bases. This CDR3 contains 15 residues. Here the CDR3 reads CASSQEGQVYNEQFF. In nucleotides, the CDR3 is TGTGCCAGCAGCCAAGAGGGACAGGTCTACAATGAGCAGTTCTTC.

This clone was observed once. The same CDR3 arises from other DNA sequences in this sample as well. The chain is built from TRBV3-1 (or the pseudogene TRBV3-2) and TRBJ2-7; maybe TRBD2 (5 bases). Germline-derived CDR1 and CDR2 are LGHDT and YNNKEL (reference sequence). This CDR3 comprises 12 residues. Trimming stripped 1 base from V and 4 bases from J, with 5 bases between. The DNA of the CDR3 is TGTGCCAGCAGCCAAGCGGGATACGAGCAGTACTTC. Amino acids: CASSQAGYEQYF.

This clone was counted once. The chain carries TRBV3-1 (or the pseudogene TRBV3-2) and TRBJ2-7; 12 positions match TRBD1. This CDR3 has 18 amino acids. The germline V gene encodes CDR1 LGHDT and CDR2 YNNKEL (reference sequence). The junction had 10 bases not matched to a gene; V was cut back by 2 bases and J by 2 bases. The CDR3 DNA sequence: TGTGCCAGCAGCCAAAGGGACAGGGGGCAGAGAGGTCCCTACGAGCAGTACTTC. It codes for CASSQRDRGQRGPYEQYF.